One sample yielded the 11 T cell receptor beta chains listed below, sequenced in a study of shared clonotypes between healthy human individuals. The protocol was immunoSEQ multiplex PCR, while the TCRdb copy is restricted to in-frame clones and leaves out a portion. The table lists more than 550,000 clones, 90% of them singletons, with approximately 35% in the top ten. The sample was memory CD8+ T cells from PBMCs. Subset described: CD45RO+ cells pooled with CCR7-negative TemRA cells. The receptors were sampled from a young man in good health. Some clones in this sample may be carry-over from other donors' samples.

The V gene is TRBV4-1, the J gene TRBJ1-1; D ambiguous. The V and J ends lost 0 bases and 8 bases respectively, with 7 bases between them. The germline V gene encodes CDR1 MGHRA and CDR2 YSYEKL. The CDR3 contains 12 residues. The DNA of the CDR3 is TGCGCCAGCAGCCAAGATGGGTGGGAAGCTTTCTTT. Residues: CASSQDGWEAFF.

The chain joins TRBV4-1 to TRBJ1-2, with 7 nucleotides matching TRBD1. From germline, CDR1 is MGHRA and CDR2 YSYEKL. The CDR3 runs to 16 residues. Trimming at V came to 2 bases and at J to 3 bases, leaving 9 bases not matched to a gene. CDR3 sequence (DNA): TGCGCCAGCAGCCAACTACGACAGGGAGGCGACTATGGCTACACCTTC. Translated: CASSQLRQGGDYGYTF.

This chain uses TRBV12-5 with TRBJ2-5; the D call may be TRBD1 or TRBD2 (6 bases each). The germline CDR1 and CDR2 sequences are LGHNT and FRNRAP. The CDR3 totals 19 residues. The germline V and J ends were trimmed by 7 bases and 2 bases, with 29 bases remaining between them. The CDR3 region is CASARTWGAVGAHQETQYF. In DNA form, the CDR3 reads TGTGCTAGTGCTCGGACCTGGGGGGCAGTGGGGGCGCATCAAGAGACCCAGTACTTC.

Here the CDR3 DNA reads TGTGCCAGCAGCCCAACTAGCGACTACGAGCAGTACTTC. Its translation is CASSPTSDYEQYF. The rearrangement links TRBV7-6 to TRBJ2-7, with 7 bases identical to TRBD2. This CDR3 comprises 13 residues. After removal of 5 bases from V and 3 bases from J, the junction contained 4 bases not matched to a gene. Germline V lookup: CDR1 SGHVS, CDR2 FNYEAQ.

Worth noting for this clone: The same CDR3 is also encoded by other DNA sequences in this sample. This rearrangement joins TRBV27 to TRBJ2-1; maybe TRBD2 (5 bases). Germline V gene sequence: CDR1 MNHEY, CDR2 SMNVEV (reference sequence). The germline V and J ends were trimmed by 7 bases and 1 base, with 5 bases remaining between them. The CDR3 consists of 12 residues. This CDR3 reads CASTGSYNEQFF. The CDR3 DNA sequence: TGTGCCAGCACGGGGTCCTACAATGAGCAGTTCTTC.

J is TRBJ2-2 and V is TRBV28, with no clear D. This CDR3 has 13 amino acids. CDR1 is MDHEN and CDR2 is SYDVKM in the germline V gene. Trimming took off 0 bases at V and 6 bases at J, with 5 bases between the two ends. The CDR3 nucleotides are TGTGCCAGCAGTTTATGGCCGTCCGGGGAGCTGTTTTTT. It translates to CASSLWPSGELFF.

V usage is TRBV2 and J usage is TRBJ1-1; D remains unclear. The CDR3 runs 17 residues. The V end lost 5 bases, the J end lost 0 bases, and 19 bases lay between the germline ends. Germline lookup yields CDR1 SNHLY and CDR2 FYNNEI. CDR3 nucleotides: TGTGCCAGCAGTACGCGGGGTCGGGGAGTGTTGAACACTGAAGCTTTCTTT. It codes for CASSTRGRGVLNTEAFF.

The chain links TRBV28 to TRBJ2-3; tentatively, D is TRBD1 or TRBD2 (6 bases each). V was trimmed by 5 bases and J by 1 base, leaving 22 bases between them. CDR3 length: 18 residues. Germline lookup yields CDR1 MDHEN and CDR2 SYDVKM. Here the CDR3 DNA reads TGTGCCAGCAGTATAATCGCCATCGGGGGCGCGGGCACAGATACGCAGTATTTT. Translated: CASSIIAIGGAGTDTQYF.

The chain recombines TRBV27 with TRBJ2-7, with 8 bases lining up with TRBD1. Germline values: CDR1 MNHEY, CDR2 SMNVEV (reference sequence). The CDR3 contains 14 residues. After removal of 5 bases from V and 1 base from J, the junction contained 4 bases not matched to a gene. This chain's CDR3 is CASSRQGLSYEQYF. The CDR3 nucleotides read TGTGCCAGCAGTCGACAGGGGTTATCCTACGAGCAGTACTTC.

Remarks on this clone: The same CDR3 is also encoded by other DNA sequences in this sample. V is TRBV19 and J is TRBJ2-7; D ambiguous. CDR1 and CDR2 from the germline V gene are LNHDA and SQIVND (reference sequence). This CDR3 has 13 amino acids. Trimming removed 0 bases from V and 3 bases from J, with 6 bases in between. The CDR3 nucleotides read TGTGCCAGTAGTATAGACGGCAGCTACGAGCAGTACTTC. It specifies CASSIDGSYEQYF.

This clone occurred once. This CDR3 is CASSFPEAGGPGEQFF. CDR3 DNA sequence: TGTGCCAGCAGCTTTCCCGAAGCGGGAGGGCCGGGTGAGCAGTTCTTC. This chain connects TRBV7-9 to TRBJ2-1, with 10 bases matching TRBD2. Germline CDR1 is SEHNR and CDR2 is FQNEAQ (reference sequence). V shed 3 bases, J shed 9 bases, and the junction held 11 bases outside the gene matches. This CDR3 is built from 16 residues.